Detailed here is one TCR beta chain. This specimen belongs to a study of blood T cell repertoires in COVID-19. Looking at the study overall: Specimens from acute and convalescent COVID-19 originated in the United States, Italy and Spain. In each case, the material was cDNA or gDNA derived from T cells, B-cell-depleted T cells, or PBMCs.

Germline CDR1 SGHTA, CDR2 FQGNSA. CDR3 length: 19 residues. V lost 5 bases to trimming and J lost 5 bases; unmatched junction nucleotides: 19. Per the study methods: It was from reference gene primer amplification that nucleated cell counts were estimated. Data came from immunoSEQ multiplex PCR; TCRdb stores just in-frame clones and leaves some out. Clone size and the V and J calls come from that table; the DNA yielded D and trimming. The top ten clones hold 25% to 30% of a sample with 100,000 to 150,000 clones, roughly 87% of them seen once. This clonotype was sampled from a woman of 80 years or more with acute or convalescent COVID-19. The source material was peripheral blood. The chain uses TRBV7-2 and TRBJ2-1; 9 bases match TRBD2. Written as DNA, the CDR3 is TGTGCCAGCAGCCCAAGCACGTGGGGCGGGGGGGCCCCCCACAATGAGCAGTTCTTC. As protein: CASSPSTWGGGAPHNEQFF.